Presented here are 21 T cell receptor beta chains from one specimen sequenced in a study of blood T cell repertoires in COVID-19. The protocol was immunoSEQ multiplex PCR, while the TCRdb copy is restricted to in-frame clones and leaves out a portion. The sample includes around 280,000 clones, 90% seen only once; the top ten take roughly 1.5%. What was sequenced was PBMCs or T cells enriched from blood (not recorded which). The source of these receptors is a woman younger than 30 with acute COVID-19.

The V call is TRBV28, the J call TRBJ2-3; 9 bases fit TRBD2. J lost 4 bases, V lost 10 bases, and 12 bases had no gene match. The CDR3 totals 15 residues. Looked up from germline, CDR1 is MDHEN and CDR2 is SYDVKM. CDR3 DNA: TGTGCCACCCTCCGCGGGGGGGGCCTCCCAGATACGCAGTATTTT. This encodes CATLRGGGLPDTQYF.

The chain combines TRBV11-2 with TRBJ1-2, with 9 bases matching TRBD1. Trimming removed 3 bases from V and 4 bases from J; junction bases left unmatched: 3. The CDR3 contains 14 residues. CDR1 is SGHAT, CDR2 FQNNGV, per germline. CDR3 nucleotides: TGTGCCAGCAGCTTCGGGACAGGGAGCTATGGCTACACCTTC. Its translation: CASSFGTGSYGYTF.

The chain uses TRBV28 and TRBJ2-1; possible D gene TRBD2, 6 bases. The ends were cut back, 3 bases at V and 5 bases at J, with 23 bases in the middle. CDR1 is MDHEN, CDR2 SYDVKM, per germline. This CDR3 has 18 residues. The CDR3, as DNA: TGTGCCAGCAGTTTTTGGCTAGCGTCCCGGAGGAGGAACAATGAGCAGTTCTTC. This codes for CASSFWLASRRRNNEQFF.

The chain recombines TRBV2 with TRBJ1-5; 8 bases line up with TRBD1. The CDR3 runs 14 residues. Trimming took 8 bases from V and 0 from J; bases not matched to a gene: 3. Germline CDR1 and CDR2: SNHLY and FYNNEI. This CDR3 reads CASDRGYSNQPQHF. The DNA for the CDR3 is TGTGCCAGCGACAGGGGATATAGCAATCAGCCCCAGCATTTT.

This clone has just one count. J is TRBJ2-1 and V is TRBV18; D may be TRBD2 (6 bases). Looked up from germline, CDR1 is KGHSH and CDR2 is LQKENI. Between the trimmed V and J ends, which lost 5 bases and 6 bases, there was a span of 23 bases. The CDR3 contains 17 residues. Here the CDR3 reads CASSSASTRKKGNEQFF. CDR3 nucleotide sequence: TGTGCCAGCTCATCCGCCTCGACTAGGAAAAAGGGCAATGAGCAGTTCTTC.

This clone has a single count. The CDR3 region has the DNA TGTGCCAGCAGCTTATCCACAGGGCGGTACGAGCAGTACTTC. Protein product: CASSLSTGRYEQYF. The rearrangement joins TRBV7-2 to TRBJ2-7; a possible D gene is TRBD1 (6 bases). With 2 bases removed from V and 4 bases from J, the gap between germline ends came to 12 bases. CDR1 and CDR2 from the germline V gene are SGHTA and FQGNSA. This CDR3 is 14 amino acids long.

The chain carries TRBV3-1 (or the pseudogene TRBV3-2) and TRBJ2-1; 13 bases line up with TRBD2. Germline V gene lookup returns CDR1 LGHDT and CDR2 YNNKEL (reference sequence). The CDR3 is made up of 19 amino acids. The ends lost 0 bases at V and 7 bases at J; junction bases unmatched: 12. The CDR3: CASSQEALAGGPRWNEQFF. The CDR3 DNA reads TGTGCCAGCAGCCAAGAAGCACTAGCGGGAGGGCCGCGGTGGAATGAGCAGTTCTTC.

The chain is built from TRBV3-1 (or the pseudogene TRBV3-2) and TRBJ2-1; a weak D match, TRBD2 (6 bases). V was shortened by 4 bases and J by 3 bases, with 13 bases between the two germline ends. Germline V gene data show CDR1 as LGHDT and CDR2 as YNNKEL (reference sequence). The CDR3 contains 15 residues. This CDR3 reads CASSRQLAFYNEQFF. The CDR3 DNA sequence: TGTGCCAGCAGCCGACAACTAGCTTTCTACAATGAGCAGTTCTTC.

The chain joins TRBV5-1 to TRBJ1-1; D may be TRBD1 (6 bases). Germline values: CDR1 SGHRS, CDR2 YFSETQ. V dropped 0 bases and J dropped 0 bases, with 18 bases sitting between them. The CDR3 spans 18 residues. The chain's CDR3 is CASSLVGGRPDLNTEAFF. The CDR3 coding sequence is TGCGCCAGCAGCTTGGTGGGGGGGCGTCCCGACTTGAACACTGAAGCTTTCTTT.

This chain uses TRBV28 with TRBJ2-1, with 7 positions matching TRBD1. The CDR3 is made up of 14 amino acids. CDR1 is MDHEN and CDR2 is SYDVKM in the germline V gene. V trimming: 3 bases; J trimming: 5 bases; junction bases outside the gene matches: 4. The CDR3 region is CASSLTGSDNEQFF. CDR3 nucleotide sequence: TGTGCCAGCAGTTTGACAGGGTCCGACAATGAGCAGTTCTTC.

The J gene is TRBJ1-3, the V gene TRBV2; D gene unclear. V shed 6 bases and J shed 0 bases, with 3 bases lying between them. CDR3 size: 12 residues. The V gene's germline CDR1 is SNHLY and CDR2 FYNNEI. The CDR3 loop reads CASRASGNTIYF. The CDR3 DNA sequence: TGTGCCAGCAGGGCCTCTGGAAACACCATATATTTT.

This sequence joins TRBV6-5 and TRBJ1-4; 8 nucleotides match TRBD1. The germline V gene has CDR1 MNHEY and CDR2 SVGAGI. The CDR3 is made up of 15 amino acids. Trimming at V came to 6 bases and at J to 6 bases, leaving 9 bases not matched to a gene. CDR3 region: CASSRSGGAHEKLFF. The CDR3 coding sequence is TGTGCCAGCAGCCGGTCAGGGGGCGCTCATGAAAAACTGTTTTTT.

The V gene is TRBV27, the J gene TRBJ2-7; TRBD1 agrees at 8 bases. The CDR3 has 12 amino acids. The V segment lost 5 bases and the J segment 6 bases; nucleotides outside the gene matches: 3. Germline V gives CDR1 MNHEY, CDR2 SMNVEV (reference sequence). The CDR3 protein is CASSQGASEQYF. CDR3 coding DNA: TGTGCCAGCAGTCAGGGGGCATCCGAGCAGTACTTC.

V gene TRBV6-1 combines with J gene TRBJ1-6; no reliable D call. V was shortened by 2 bases and J by 14 bases, with 10 bases between the two germline ends. This CDR3 contains 12 residues. The V gene's germline CDR1 is MNHNS and CDR2 SASEGT. In DNA, the CDR3 is TGTGCCAGCAGTGAATTCGTGAACACCCTCCACTTT. It translates to CASSEFVNTLHF.

This clone appeared a few times. J is TRBJ1-1 and V is TRBV7-2; 8 bases align to TRBD1. Germline CDR1 SGHTA, CDR2 FQGNSA. Trimming at V came to 5 bases and at J to 11 bases, leaving 16 bases not matched to a gene. This CDR3 comprises 15 residues. CDR3 protein: CASSPEVGGRGRAFF. CDR3 bases: TGTGCCAGCAGCCCTGAAGTGGGCGGCAGGGGGCGTGCTTTCTTT. The full variable domain, in which reference TRBV7-2 and TRBJ1-1 provide the parts outside the CDR3, is GAGVSQSPSNKVTEKGKDVELRCDPISGHTALYWYRQSLGQGLEFLIYFQGNSAPDKSGLPSDRFSAERTGGSVSTLTIQRTQQEDSAVYLCASSPEVGGRGRAFFGQGTRLTVV.

This chain joins TRBV4-2 and TRBJ2-3, with TRBD2 identical over 7 bases. The CDR3 loop spans 17 amino acids. From germline, CDR1 is LGHNA and CDR2 YNFKEQ. J was trimmed by 1 base and V by 2 bases; bases with no gene match: 9. CDR3 sequence reads: CASSQSSASGGTDTQYF. CDR3 DNA sequence: TGTGCCAGCAGCCAATCTTCGGCTAGCGGAGGCACAGATACGCAGTATTTT.

This clone has just one count. CDR3 region: CASSLGGAGGQPQHF. The CDR3 DNA is TGTGCCAGCAGCTTGGGCGGGGCTGGTGGGCAGCCCCAGCATTTT. The V call is TRBV5-6, the J call TRBJ1-5; possibly TRBD1 for D (5 bases). Germline V gene lookup returns CDR1 SGHDT and CDR2 YYEEEE. V was shortened by 0 bases and J by 7 bases, with 14 bases between the two germline ends. CDR3 length: 15 residues.

The rearrangement joins TRBV30 to TRBJ2-2, with 10 bases that match TRBD1. Germline V lookup: CDR1 GTSNPN, CDR2 SVGIG (reference sequence). This CDR3 is built from 15 residues. V lost 3 bases, J lost 4 bases, and 5 bases stayed unmatched. CDR3 region: CAWRPGTGVTGELFF. The DNA for the CDR3 is TGTGCCTGGAGGCCCGGGACAGGGGTCACCGGGGAGCTGTTTTTT. The variable domain in full, with the rest retrieved from reference TRBV30 and TRBJ2-2, is SQTIHQWPATLVQPVGSPLSLECTVEGTSNPNLYWYRQAAGRGLQLLFYSVGIGQISSEVPQNLSASRPQDRQFILSSKKLLLSDSGFYLCAWRPGTGVTGELFFGEGSRLTVL.

The chain has TRBV28 and TRBJ2-7; TRBD2 matches 7 bases. V trimming: 6 bases; J trimming: 2 bases; junction bases outside the gene matches: 10. The CDR3 contains 15 residues. Germline V gene lookup returns CDR1 MDHEN and CDR2 SYDVKM. The CDR3 spells CASRVREGRTYEQYF. The DNA of the CDR3 is TGTGCCAGCAGGGTTAGGGAGGGTCGAACCTACGAGCAGTACTTC.

The chain has TRBV10-3 and TRBJ1-6; tentatively, D is TRBD1 (5 bases). The CDR3 spans 12 residues. V lost 6 bases and J 8 bases, leaving 8 bases between the germline ends. Germline CDR1 is ENHRY and CDR2 is SYGVKD. The CDR3 coding sequence is TGTGCCATCAGGACAGAGGATTCACCCCTCCACTTT. Amino acids: CAIRTEDSPLHF.

This chain connects TRBV5-8 to TRBJ2-1, with D possibly matching TRBD2 (5 bases). The CDR3 has 17 residues. The ends were cut back, 6 bases at V and 0 bases at J, with 19 bases in the middle. CDR1 is SGHTS, CDR2 YDEGEE, per germline. CDR3 amino acids: CASTRSLLGSSYNEQFF. The DNA of the CDR3 is TGTGCCAGCACCCGATCCCTGTTGGGGAGCTCCTACAATGAGCAGTTCTTC.